A selection of T cell receptor beta chains follows, all from one sample in a study of cytomegalovirus exposure and HLA in healthy donors. Repertoires were generated with immunoSEQ multiplex PCR, while TCRdb's copy carries only in-frame clones and drops some. The sample carries roughly 110,000 clones, 70% to 85% recorded once. Sequencing used PBMCs. The receptors here all came from a male donor in good health and CMV-seronegative. The CDR3 runs from the conserved cysteine through the conserved F or W. Each record gives: clone size, D gene, V gene, J gene, CDR3 DNA, CDR3 protein. D genes are given only for firm matches. Expanded clones are given a class, and other clones once, few, many or no size at all.

size: -; D: TRBD2; V: TRBV7-8; J: TRBJ2-1; DNA: TGTGCCAGCAGTCCAGGCCGCGCGGGAGGGACTCGCTCCTACAATGAGCAGTTCTTC; CDR3: CASSPGRAGGTRSYNEQFF
size: -; D: -; V: TRBV4-1; J: TRBJ2-2; DNA: TGCGCCAGCCGAATAAGGGGCACCGGGGAGCTGTTTTTT; CDR3: CASRIRGTGELFF
size: -; D: -; V: TRBV5-1; J: TRBJ2-3; DNA: TGCGCCAGCAGCTTGCTGACAGCCCCGACAGATACGCAGTATTTT; CDR3: CASSLLTAPTDTQYF
size: -; D: TRBD2; V: TRBV7-2; J: TRBJ2-7; DNA: TGTGCCAGCAGCTTAGCCCCAACTAGCGGGATTTACGAGCAGTACTTC; CDR3: CASSLAPTSGIYEQYF
size: -; D: TRBD1; V: TRBV5-1; J: TRBJ2-7; DNA: TGCGCCAGCAGCCTGGAGTACAGGGGGCGGTACGAGCAGTACTTC; CDR3: CASSLEYRGRYEQYF
size: -; D: -; V: TRBV28; J: TRBJ1-1; DNA: TGTGCCAGCAGGCCCGGGGGGGGGACTGAAGCTTTCTTT; CDR3: CASRPGGGTEAFF
size: -; D: TRBD2; V: TRBV10-3; J: TRBJ2-7; DNA: TGTGCCAGCGCGGGAGCTACCTACGAGCAGTACTTC; CDR3: CASAGATYEQYF
size: -; D: -; V: TRBV5-4; J: TRBJ1-2; DNA: TGTGCCAGCAGCTTGGTTGGGGCTACAGGGCGACATGGCTACACCTTC; CDR3: CASSLVGATGRHGYTF
size: -; D: TRBD2; V: TRBV5-4; J: TRBJ2-7; DNA: TGTGCCAGCAGCTTGGCAGGGACTAGCAGAGAGCAGTACTTC; CDR3: CASSLAGTSREQYF
size: once; D: TRBD2; V: TRBV27; J: TRBJ2-7; DNA: TGTGCCAGCAGTTTAGTTGGGACTAGCGGGCCGTACGAGCAGTACTTC; CDR3: CASSLVGTSGPYEQYF
size: -; D: TRBD2; V: TRBV28; J: TRBJ2-7; DNA: TGTGCCAGCAGTTTAATCGGCGGGGGTGCCTACGAGCAGTACTTC; CDR3: CASSLIGGGAYEQYF
size: -; D: -; V: TRBV2; J: TRBJ1-2; DNA: TGTGCCAGCAGGGAGACAGGCCCCTATGGCTACACCTTC; CDR3: CASRETGPYGYTF
size: -; D: -; V: TRBV20-1; J: TRBJ2-7; DNA: TGCAGTGCCCCCCATGGAGCCGAGCAGTACTTC; CDR3: CSAPHGAEQYF
size: -; D: TRBD2; V: TRBV5-1; J: TRBJ2-2; DNA: TGCGCCAGCAGCTTGGTTGTAGCGGGAGGGACCGGGGAGCTGTTTTTT; CDR3: CASSLVVAGGTGELFF
size: -; D: TRBD2; V: TRBV30; J: TRBJ2-1; DNA: TGTGCCTGGAGTGAAGCTGCTAGCGGGATTTACAATGAGCAGTTCTTC; CDR3: CAWSEAASGIYNEQFF
size: -; D: TRBD1; V: TRBV13; J: TRBJ2-7; DNA: TGTGCCAGCGGGGACAGGGTAAACTCCTACGAGCAGTACTTC; CDR3: CASGDRVNSYEQYF
size: -; D: TRBD1; V: TRBV11-2; J: TRBJ2-7; DNA: TGTGCCAGCAGACAGGGTGACAGGGACTCCTACGAGCAGTACTTC; CDR3: CASRQGDRDSYEQYF
size: -; D: TRBD2; V: TRBV19; J: TRBJ2-1; DNA: TGTGCCAGTAGTTCTACAGCAGGGACTAGCGGGAGAGTCCGCTACAATGAGCAGTTCTTC; CDR3: CASSSTAGTSGRVRYNEQFF
size: -; D: -; V: TRBV29-1; J: TRBJ1-1; DNA: TGCAGCGTCCTGACAGGTGAAGCTTTCTTT; CDR3: CSVLTGEAFF
size: -; D: TRBD1; V: TRBV7-2; J: TRBJ2-5; DNA: TGTGCCAGCAGCTTAGGAGGGGGCGGAGAGACCCAGTACTTC; CDR3: CASSLGGGGETQYF
size: -; D: -; V: TRBV27; J: TRBJ1-2; DNA: TGTGCCAGCAGTTTATCTACAGGGTCGTATGGCTACACCTTC; CDR3: CASSLSTGSYGYTF
size: once; D: TRBD1; V: TRBV5-4; J: TRBJ2-1; DNA: TGTGCCAGCAGCTCGCTGGGACAGGGGCCCCTCAATGAGCAGTTCTTC; CDR3: CASSSLGQGPLNEQFF
size: -; D: TRBD1; V: TRBV19; J: TRBJ2-2; DNA: TGTGCCAGTAGTAAAGGCGGTGATAGAGGGGGCCCCACCGGGGAGCTGTTTTTT; CDR3: CASSKGGDRGGPTGELFF
size: -; D: -; V: TRBV4-1; J: TRBJ2-3; DNA: TGCGCCAGCAGCCAAGGCCTTCTAGCGCCTACGCAGTATTTT; CDR3: CASSQGLLAPTQYF